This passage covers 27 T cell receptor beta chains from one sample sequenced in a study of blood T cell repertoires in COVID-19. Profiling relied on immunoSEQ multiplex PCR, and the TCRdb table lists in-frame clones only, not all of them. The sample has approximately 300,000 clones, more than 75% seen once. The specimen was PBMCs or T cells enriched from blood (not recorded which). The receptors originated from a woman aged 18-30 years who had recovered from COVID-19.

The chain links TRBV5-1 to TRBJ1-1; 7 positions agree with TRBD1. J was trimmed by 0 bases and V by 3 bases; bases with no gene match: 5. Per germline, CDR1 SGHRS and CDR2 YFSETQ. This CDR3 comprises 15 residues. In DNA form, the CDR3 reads TGCGCCAGCAGCTCCCAGGGGGGATTGAACACTGAAGCTTTCTTT. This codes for CASSSQGGLNTEAFF.

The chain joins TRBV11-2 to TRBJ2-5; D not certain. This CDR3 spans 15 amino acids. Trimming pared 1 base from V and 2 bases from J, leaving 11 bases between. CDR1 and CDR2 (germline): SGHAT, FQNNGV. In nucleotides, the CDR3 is TGTGCCAGCAGCTTAGGTGGCAGTCTTCAAGAGACCCAGTACTTC. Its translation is CASSLGGSLQETQYF.

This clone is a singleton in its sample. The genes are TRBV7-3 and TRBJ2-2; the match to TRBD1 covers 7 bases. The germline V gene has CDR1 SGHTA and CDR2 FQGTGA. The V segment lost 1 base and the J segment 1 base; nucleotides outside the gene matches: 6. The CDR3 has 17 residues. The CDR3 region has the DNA TGTGCCAGCAGCTTAAGGGTTGGGACAGTGAACACCGGGGAGCTGTTTTTT. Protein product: CASSLRVGTVNTGELFF. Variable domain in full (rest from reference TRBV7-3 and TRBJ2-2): GAGVSQTPSNKVTEKGKYVELRCDPISGHTALYWYRQSLGQGPEFLIYFQGTGAADDSGLPNDRFFAVRPEGSVSTLKIQRTERGDSAVYLCASSLRVGTVNTGELFFGEGSRLTVL.

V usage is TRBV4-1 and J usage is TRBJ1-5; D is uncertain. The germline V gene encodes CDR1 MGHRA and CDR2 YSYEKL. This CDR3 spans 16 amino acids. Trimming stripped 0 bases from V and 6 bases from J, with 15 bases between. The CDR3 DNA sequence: TGCGCCAGCAGCCAAGATGGCCACCCAGGCCCTCAGCCCCAGCATTTT. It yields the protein CASSQDGHPGPQPQHF.

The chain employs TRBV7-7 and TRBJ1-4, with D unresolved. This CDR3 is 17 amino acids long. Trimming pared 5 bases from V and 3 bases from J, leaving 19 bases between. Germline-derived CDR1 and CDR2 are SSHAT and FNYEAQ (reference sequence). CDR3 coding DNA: TGTGCCAGCAGCCCTACCAAGGAGCCGGGGTCTAATGAAAAACTGTTTTTT. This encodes CASSPTKEPGSNEKLFF.

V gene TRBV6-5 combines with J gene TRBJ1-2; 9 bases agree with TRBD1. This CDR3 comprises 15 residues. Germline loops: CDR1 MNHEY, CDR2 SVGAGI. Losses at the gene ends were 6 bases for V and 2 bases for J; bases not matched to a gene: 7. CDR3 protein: CASRQTGTGNYGYTF. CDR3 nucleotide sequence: TGTGCCAGCAGACAAACCGGGACAGGGAACTATGGCTACACCTTC.

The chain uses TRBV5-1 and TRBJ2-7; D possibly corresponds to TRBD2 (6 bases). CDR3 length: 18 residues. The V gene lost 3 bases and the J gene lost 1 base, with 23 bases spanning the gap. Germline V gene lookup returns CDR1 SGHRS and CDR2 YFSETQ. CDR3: CASSSPSGGLIASYEQYF. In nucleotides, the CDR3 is TGCGCCAGCAGCTCCCCCTCGGGTGGACTAATAGCTTCCTACGAGCAGTACTTC.

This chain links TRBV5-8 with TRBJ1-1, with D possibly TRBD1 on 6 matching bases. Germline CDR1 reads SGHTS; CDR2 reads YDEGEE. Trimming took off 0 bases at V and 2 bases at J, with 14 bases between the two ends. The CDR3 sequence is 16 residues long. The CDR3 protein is CASSLDMWGRNTEAFF. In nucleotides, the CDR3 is TGTGCCAGCAGCTTGGACATGTGGGGGCGAAACACTGAAGCTTTCTTT.

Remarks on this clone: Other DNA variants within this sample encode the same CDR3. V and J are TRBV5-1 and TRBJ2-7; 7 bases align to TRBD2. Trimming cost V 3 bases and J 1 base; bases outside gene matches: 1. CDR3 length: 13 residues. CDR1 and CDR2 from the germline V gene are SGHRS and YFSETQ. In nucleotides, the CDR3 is TGCGCCAGCAGCTCGGGGGGTTCCTACGAGCAGTACTTC. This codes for CASSSGGSYEQYF.

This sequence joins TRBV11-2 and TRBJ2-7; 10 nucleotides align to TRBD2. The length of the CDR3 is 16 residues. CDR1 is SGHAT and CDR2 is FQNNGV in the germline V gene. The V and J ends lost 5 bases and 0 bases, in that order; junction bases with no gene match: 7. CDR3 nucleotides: TGTGCCAGCAGCCCGCAAGCGGGGGGGAGCTCCTACGAGCAGTACTTC. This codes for CASSPQAGGSSYEQYF.

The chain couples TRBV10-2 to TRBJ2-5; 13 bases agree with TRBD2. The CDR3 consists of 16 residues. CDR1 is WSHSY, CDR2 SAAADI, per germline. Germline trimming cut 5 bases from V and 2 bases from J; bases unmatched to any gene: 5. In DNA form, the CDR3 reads TGCGCCAGCAGTAGACTAGCGGGGGGAGCACAAGAGACCCAGTACTTC. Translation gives CASSRLAGGAQETQYF.

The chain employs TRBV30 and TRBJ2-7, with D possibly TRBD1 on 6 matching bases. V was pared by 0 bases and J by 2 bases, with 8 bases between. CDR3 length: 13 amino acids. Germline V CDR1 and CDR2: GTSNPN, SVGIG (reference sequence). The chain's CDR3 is CAWSVDRPYEQYF. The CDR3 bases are TGTGCCTGGAGTGTAGACAGGCCCTACGAGCAGTACTTC.

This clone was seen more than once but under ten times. The CDR3 DNA is TGTGCCAGCAGCTTAGCCAGGGGCCTCAACTATGGCTACACCTTC. Protein product: CASSLARGLNYGYTF. The chain joins TRBV7-9 to TRBJ1-2; perhaps TRBD1 as D (6 bases). V lost 0 bases, J lost 2 bases, and 10 bases lay in between. This CDR3 is built from 15 residues. Germline CDR1 is SEHNR and CDR2 is FQNEAQ (reference sequence).

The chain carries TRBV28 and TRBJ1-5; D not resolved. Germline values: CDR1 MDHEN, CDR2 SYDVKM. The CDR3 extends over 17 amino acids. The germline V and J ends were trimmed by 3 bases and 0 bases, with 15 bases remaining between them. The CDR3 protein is CASSFPTVRYSNQPQHF. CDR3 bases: TGTGCCAGCAGTTTCCCCACCGTCAGGTATAGCAATCAGCCCCAGCATTTT.

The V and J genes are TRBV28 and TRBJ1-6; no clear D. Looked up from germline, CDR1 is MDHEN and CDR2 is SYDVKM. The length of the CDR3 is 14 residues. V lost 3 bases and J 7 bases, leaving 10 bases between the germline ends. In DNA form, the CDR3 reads TGTGCCAGCAGTTTCCAGGTACAAAATTCACCCCTCCACTTT. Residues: CASSFQVQNSPLHF.

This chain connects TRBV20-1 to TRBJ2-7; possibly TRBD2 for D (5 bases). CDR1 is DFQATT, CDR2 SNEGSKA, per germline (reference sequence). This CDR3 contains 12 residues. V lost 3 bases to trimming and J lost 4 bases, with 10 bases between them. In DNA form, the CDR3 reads TGCAGTGCTAGTGGAGGAGTTTACGAGCAGTACTTC. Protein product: CSASGGVYEQYF.

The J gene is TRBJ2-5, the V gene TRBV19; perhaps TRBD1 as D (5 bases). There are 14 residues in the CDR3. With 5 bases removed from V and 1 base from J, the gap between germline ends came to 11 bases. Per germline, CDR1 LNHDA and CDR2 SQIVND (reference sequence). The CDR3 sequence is CASSFLRGQETQYF. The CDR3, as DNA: TGTGCCAGTAGTTTCTTAAGGGGCCAAGAGACCCAGTACTTC.

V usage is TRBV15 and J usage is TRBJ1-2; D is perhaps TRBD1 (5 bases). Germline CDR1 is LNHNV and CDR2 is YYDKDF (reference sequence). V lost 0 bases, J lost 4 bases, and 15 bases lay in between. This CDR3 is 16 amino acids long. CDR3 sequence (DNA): TGTGCCACCAGCAGAGATCGCGATAGGGGCGGCTATGGCTACACCTTC. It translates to CATSRDRDRGGYGYTF. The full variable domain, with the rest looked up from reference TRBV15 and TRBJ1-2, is DAMVIQNPRYQVTQFGKPVTLSCSQTLNHNVMYWYQQKSSQAPKLLFHYYDKDFNNEADTPDNFQSRRPNTSFCFLDIRSPGLGDTAMYLCATSRDRDRGGYGYTFGSGTRLTVV.

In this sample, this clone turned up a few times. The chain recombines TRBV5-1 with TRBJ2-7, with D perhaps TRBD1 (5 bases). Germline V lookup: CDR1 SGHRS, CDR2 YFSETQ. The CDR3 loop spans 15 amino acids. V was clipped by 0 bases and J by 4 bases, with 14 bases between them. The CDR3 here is CASSLGERGFYEQYF. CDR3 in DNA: TGCGCCAGCAGCTTGGGGGAAAGGGGCTTTTACGAGCAGTACTTC.

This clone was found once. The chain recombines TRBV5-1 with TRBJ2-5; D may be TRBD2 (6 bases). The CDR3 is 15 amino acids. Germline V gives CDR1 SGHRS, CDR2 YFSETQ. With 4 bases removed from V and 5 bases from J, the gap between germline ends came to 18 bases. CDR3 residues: CASSDTGAAGETQYF. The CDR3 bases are TGCGCCAGCAGCGATACGGGAGCGGCTGGGGAGACCCAGTACTTC. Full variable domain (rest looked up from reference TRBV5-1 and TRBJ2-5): KAGVTQTPRYLIKTRGQQVTLSCSPISGHRSVSWYQQTPGQGLQFLFEYFSETQRNKGNFPGRFSGRQFSNSRSEMNVSTLELGDSALYLCASSDTGAAGETQYFGPGTRLLVL.

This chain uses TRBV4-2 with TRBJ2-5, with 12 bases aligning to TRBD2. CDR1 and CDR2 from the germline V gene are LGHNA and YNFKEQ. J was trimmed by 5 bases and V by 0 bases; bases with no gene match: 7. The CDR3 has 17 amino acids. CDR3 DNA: TGTGCCAGCAGCCAAGATGCGCTAGCGGGAGGGCCCGAGACCCAGTACTTC. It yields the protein CASSQDALAGGPETQYF.

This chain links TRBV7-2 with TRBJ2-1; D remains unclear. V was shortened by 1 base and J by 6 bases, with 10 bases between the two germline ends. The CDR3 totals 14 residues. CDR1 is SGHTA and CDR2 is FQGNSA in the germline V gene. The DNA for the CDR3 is TGTGCCAGCAGCTTAGAGTTCCGGTCCAATGAGCAGTTCTTC. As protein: CASSLEFRSNEQFF.

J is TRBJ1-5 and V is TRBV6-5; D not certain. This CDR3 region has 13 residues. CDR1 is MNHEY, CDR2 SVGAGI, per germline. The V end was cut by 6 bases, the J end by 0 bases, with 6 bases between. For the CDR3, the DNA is TGTGCCAGCAGGAGCAATAGCAATCAGCCCCAGCATTTT. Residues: CASRSNSNQPQHF.

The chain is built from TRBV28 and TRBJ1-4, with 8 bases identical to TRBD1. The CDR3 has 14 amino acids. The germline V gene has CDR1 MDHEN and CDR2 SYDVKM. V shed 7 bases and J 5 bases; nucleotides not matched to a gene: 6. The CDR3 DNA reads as TGTGCCAGCATCCGGACAGGGCCCAATGAAAAACTGTTTTTT. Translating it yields CASIRTGPNEKLFF.

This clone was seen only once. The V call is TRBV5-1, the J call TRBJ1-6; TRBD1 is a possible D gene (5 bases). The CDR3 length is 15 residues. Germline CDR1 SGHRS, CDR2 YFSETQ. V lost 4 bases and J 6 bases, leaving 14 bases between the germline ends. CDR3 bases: TGCGCCAGCAGCCTAAACAGGAATTTTAATTCACCCCTCCACTTT. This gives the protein CASSLNRNFNSPLHF.

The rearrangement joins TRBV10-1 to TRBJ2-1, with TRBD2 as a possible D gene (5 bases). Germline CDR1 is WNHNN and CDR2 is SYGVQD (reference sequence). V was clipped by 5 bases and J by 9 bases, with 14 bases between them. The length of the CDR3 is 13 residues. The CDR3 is CASSTKTSREQFF. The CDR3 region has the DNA TGCGCCAGCAGTACGAAAACTAGTCGTGAGCAGTTCTTC.

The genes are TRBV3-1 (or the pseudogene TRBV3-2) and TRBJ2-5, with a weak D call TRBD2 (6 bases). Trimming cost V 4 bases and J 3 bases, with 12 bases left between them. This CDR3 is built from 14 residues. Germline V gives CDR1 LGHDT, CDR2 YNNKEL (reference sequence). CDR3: CASSLYSGKETQYF. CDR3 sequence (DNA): TGTGCCAGCAGCCTCTATAGCGGAAAAGAGACCCAGTACTTC.